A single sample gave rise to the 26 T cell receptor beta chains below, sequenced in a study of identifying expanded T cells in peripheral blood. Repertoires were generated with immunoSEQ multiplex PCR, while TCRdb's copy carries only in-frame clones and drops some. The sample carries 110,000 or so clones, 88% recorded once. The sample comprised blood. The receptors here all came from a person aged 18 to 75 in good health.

DNA for the CDR3: TGTGCCAGCAGCCGACAGGCCACAGATACGCAGTATTTT. Translation: CASSRQATDTQYF. V is TRBV5-4 and J is TRBJ2-3, with D perhaps matching TRBD1 (6 bases). This CDR3 has 13 amino acids. V was trimmed by 4 bases and J by 2 bases, leaving 8 bases between them. CDR1 SGHNT and CDR2 YYREEE come from the germline V gene (reference sequence).

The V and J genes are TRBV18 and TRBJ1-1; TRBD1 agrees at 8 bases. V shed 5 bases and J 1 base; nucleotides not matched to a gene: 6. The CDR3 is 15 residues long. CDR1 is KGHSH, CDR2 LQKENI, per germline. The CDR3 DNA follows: TGTGCCAGCTCAGAAGCTACAGGGGGGAACACTGAAGCTTTCTTT. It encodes CASSEATGGNTEAFF.

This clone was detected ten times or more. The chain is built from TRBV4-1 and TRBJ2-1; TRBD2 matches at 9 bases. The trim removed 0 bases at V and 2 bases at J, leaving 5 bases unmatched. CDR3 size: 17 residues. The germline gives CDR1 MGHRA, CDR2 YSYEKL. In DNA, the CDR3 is TGCGCCAGCAGCCAAGAGCATTCTAGCGGGACCTACAATGAGCAGTTCTTC. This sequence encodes CASSQEHSSGTYNEQFF.

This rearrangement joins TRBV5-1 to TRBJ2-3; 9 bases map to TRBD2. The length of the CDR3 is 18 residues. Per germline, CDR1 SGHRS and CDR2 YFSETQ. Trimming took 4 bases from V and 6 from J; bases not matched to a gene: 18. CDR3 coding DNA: TGCGCCAGCAGCATTAAGTTTAGTCGGCTAGCGGGGCCGGATACGCAGTATTTT. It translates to CASSIKFSRLAGPDTQYF.

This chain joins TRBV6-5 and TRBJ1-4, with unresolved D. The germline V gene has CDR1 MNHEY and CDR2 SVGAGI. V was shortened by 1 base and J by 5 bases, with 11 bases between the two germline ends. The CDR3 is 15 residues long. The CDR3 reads CASSYLAAENEKLFF. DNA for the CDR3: TGTGCCAGCAGTTACTTAGCGGCGGAGAATGAAAAACTGTTTTTT.

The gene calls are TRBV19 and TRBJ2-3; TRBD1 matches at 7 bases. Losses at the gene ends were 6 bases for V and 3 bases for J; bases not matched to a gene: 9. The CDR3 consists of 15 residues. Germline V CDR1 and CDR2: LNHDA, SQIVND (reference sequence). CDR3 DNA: TGTGCCAGTAGCCCGAAGGGGGCGTCGACAGATACGCAGTATTTT. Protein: CASSPKGASTDTQYF.

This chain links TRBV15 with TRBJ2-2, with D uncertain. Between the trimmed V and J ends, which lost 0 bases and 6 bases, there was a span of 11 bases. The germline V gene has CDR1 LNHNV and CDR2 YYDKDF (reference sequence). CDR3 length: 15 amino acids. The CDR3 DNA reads TGTGCCACCAGCAGAGAATTTAGTTTTTCCGGGGAGCTGTTTTTT. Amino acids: CATSREFSFSGELFF.

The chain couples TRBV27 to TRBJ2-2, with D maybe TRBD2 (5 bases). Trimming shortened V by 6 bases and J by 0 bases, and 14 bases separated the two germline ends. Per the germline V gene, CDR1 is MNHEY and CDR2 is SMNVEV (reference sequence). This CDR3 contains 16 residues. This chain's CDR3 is CASRSSVGANTGELFF. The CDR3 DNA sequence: TGTGCCAGCAGGTCAAGCGTCGGGGCGAACACCGGGGAGCTGTTTTTT.

The CDR3 loop is CASSLRTAPMNTEAFF. CDR3 DNA sequence: TGCGCCAGCAGCTTACGGACAGCGCCTATGAACACTGAAGCTTTCTTT. The chain recombines TRBV5-1 with TRBJ1-1; the D gene is possibly TRBD1 (6 bases). This CDR3 is built from 16 residues. Trimming left V 2 bases short and J 0 bases short, with 14 bases between. Looked up from germline, CDR1 is SGHRS and CDR2 is YFSETQ.

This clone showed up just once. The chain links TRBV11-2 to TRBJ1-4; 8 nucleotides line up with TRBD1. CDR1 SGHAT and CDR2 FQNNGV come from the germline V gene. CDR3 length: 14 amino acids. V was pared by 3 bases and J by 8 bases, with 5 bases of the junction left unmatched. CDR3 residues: CASSFRTGYEKLFF. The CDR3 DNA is TGTGCCAGCAGCTTCCGGACAGGGTACGAAAAACTGTTTTTT. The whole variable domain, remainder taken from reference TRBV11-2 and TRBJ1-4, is EAGVAQSPRYKIIEKRQSVAFWCNPISGHATLYWYQQILGQGPKLLIQFQNNGVVDDSQLPKDRFSAERLKGVDSTLKIQPAKLEDSAVYLCASSFRTGYEKLFFGSGTQLSVL.

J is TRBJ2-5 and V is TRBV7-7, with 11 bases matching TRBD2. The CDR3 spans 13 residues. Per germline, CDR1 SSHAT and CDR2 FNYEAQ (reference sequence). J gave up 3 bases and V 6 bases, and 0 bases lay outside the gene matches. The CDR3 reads CASRLAGEETQYF. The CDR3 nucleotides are TGTGCCAGCAGACTAGCGGGGGAAGAGACCCAGTACTTC.

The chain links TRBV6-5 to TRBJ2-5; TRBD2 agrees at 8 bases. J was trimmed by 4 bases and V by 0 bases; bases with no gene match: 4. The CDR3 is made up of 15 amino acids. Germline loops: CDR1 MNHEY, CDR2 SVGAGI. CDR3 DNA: TGTGCCAGCAGTTACTCCCGGGGGGGCCGAGAGACCCAGTACTTC. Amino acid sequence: CASSYSRGGRETQYF.

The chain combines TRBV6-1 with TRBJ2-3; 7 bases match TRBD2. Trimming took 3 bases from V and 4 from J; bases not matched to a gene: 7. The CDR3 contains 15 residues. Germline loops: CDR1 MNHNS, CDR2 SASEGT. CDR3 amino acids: CASSDRGSVSDTQYF. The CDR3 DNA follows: TGTGCCAGCAGTGACCGCGGGAGTGTCTCAGATACGCAGTATTTT.

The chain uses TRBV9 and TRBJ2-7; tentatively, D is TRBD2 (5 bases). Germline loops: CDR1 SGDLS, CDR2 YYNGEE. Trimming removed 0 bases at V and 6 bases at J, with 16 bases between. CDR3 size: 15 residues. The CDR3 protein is CASSVGWVMGSEQYF. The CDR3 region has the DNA TGTGCCAGCAGCGTAGGCTGGGTAATGGGGAGCGAGCAGTACTTC.

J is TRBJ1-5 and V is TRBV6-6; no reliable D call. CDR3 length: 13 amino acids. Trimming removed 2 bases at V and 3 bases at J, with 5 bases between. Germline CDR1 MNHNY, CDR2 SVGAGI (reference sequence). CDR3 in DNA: TGTGCCAGCAGTTACGGGGACAATCAGCCCCAGCATTTT. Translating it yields CASSYGDNQPQHF.

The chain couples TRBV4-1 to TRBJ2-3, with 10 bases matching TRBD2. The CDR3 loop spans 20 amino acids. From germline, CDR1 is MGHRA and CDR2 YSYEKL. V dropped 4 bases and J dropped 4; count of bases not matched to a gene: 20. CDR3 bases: TGCGCCAGCAGCCCTGGAAGGTCCGGAGGGCTAGCGGGAGTGCCAGATACGCAGTATTTT. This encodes CASSPGRSGGLAGVPDTQYF.

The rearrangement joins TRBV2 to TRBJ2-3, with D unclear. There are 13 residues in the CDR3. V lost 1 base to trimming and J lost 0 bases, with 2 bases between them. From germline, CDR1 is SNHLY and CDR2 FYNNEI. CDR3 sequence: CASSEESTDTQYF. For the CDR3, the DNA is TGTGCCAGCAGTGAAGAAAGCACAGATACGCAGTATTTT.

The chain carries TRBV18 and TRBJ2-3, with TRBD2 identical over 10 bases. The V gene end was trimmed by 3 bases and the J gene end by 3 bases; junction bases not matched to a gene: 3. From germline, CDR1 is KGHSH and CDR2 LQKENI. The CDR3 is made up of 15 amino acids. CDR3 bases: TGTGCCAGCTCACCGGGAGCGGGAGGGACAGATACGCAGTATTTT. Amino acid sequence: CASSPGAGGTDTQYF.

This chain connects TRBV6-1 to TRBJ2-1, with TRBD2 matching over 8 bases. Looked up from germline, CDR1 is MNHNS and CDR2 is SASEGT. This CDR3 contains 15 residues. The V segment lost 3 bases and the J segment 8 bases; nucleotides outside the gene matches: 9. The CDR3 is CASSDGGRPSDEQFF. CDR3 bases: TGTGCCAGCAGTGATGGCGGGAGGCCCTCCGATGAGCAGTTCTTC.

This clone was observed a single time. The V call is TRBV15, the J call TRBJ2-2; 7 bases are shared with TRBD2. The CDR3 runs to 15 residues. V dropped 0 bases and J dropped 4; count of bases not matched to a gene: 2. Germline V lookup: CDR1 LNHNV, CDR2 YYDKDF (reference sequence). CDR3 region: CATSREGGSTGELFF. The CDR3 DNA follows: TGTGCCACCAGCAGAGAGGGGGGGAGCACCGGGGAGCTGTTTTTT.

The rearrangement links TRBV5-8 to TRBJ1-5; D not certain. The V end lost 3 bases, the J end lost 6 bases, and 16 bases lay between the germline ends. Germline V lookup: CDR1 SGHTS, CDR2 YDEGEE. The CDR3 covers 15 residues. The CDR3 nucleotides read TGTGCCAGCAGCTCAGGACCAGAACCCCTTCAGCCCCAGCATTTT. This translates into CASSSGPEPLQPQHF.

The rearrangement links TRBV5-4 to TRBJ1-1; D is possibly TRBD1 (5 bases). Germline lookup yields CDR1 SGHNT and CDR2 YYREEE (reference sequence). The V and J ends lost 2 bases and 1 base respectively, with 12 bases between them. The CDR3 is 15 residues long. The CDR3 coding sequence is TGTGCCAGCAGCTTAGGACACGTATCGAACACTGAAGCTTTCTTT. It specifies CASSLGHVSNTEAFF.

The CDR3 DNA reads as TGCGCCAGCAGCACTATGATTAGGGGTGGCGGGAGCTACGAGCAGTACTTC. Translating gives CASSTMIRGGGSYEQYF. This rearrangement joins TRBV4-1 to TRBJ2-7; 7 bases fit TRBD2. The CDR3 has 17 residues. Germline CDR1 and CDR2: MGHRA and YSYEKL. With V trimmed by 5 bases and J by 3 bases, 16 bases remained unmatched.

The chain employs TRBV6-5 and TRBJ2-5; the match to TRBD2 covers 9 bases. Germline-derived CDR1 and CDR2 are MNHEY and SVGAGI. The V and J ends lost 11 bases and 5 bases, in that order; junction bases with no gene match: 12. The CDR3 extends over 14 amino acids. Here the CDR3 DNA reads TGTGCCTCAATGGCGGGAGGGCCGGGGGAGACCCAGTACTTC. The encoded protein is CASMAGGPGETQYF.

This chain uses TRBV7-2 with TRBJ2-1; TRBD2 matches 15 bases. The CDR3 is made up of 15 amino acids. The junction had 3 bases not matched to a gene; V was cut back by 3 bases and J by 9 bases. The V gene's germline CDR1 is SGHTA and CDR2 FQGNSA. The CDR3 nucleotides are TGTGCCAGCAGCTTGGGACTAGCGGGGGGAAGTGAGCAGTTCTTC. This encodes CASSLGLAGGSEQFF.

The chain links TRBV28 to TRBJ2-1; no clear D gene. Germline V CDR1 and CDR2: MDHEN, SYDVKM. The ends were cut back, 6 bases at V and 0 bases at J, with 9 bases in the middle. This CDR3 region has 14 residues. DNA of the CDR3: TGTGCCAGCAGCCGACACAGCTCCTACAATGAGCAGTTCTTC. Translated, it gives CASSRHSSYNEQFF. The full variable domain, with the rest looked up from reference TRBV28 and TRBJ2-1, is DVKVTQSSRYLVKRTGEKVFLECVQDMDHENMFWYRQDPGLGLRLIYFSYDVKMKEKGDIPEGYSVSREKKERFSLILESASTNQTSMYLCASSRHSSYNEQFFGPGTRLTVL.